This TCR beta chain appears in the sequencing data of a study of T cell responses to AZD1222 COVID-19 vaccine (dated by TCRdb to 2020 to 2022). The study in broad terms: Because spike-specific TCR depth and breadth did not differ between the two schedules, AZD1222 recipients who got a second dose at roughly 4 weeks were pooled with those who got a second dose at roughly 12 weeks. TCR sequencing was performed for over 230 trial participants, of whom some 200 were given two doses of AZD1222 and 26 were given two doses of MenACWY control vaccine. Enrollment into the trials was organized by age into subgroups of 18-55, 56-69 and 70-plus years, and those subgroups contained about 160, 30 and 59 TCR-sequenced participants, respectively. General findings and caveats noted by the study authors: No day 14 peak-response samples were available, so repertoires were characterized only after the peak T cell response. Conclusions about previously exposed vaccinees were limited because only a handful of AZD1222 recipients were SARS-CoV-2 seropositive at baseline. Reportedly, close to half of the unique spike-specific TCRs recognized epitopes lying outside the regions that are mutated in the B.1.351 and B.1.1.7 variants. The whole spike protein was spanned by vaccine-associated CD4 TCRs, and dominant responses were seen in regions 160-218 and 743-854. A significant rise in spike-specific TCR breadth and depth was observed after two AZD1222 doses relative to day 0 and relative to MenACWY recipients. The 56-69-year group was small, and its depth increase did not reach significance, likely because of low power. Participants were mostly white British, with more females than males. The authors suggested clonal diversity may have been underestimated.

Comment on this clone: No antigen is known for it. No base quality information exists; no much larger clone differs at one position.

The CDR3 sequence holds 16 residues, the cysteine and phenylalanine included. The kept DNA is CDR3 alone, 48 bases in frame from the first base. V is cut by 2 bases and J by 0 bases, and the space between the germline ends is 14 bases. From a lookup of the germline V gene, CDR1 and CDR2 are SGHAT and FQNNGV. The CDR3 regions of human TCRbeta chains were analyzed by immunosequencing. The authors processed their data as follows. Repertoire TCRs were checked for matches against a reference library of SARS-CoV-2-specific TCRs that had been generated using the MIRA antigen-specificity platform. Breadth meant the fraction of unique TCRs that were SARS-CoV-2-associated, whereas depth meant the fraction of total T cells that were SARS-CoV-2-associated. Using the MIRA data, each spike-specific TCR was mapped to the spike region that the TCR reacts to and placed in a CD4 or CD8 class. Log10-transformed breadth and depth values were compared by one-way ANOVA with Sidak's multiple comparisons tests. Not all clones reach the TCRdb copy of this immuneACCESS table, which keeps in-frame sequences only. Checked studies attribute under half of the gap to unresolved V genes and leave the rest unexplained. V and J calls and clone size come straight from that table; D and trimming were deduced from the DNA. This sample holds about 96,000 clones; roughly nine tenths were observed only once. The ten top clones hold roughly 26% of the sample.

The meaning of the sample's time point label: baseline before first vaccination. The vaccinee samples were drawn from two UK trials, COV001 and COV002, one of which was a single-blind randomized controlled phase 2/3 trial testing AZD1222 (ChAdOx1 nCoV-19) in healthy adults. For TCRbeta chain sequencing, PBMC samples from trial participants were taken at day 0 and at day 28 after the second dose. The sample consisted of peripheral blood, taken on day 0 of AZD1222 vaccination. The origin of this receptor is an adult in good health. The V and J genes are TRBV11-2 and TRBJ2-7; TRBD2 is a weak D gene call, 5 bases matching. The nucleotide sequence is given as TGTGCCAGCAGCTTACGGAGGTTCAACCCCTCCTACGAGCAGTACTTC. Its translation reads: CASSLRRFNPSYEQYF.